This TCR beta chain was sequenced for a study of spatial heterogeneity in lung cancer. Overall study context: Alpha-chain sequences were detected in numbers that were consistently lower than beta-chain sequences. Study conclusions and caveats: Circulating ubiquitous expanded tumor TCRs were observed more frequently at resection than at follow-up.

As to time point: sample taken at primary tumor resection. Untreated early-stage non-small cell lung cancer patients, approximately 79 in total, were the donors. Worth noting for this clonotype: The antigen is undetermined.

A distinct unique molecular identifier was carried by each TCR cDNA molecule. MiXCR, applied by TCRdb to the 5' RACE reads, yields one record per CDR3 protein. The sample records about 21,000 distinct CDR3 sequences, about 4.5% being singletons. This CDR3 has 15 residues. The trim removed 5 bases at V and 4 bases at J, leaving 9 bases unmatched. Germline V gives CDR1 LGHDT, CDR2 YNNKEL (reference sequence). This rearrangement joins TRBV3-1 to TRBJ1-2; 8 bases agree with TRBD1. The receptor was derived from a male donor with early-stage non-small cell lung cancer. The material sequenced was PBMCs, taken at surgery. CDR3 coding DNA: TGTGCCAGCAGCTCCGGACAGGGTGAGGCCTATGGCTACACCTTC. It is translated as CASSSGQGEAYGYTF.